This is a list of T cell receptor beta chains from one sample in a study of blood T cell repertoires in COVID-19. Repertoires were generated with immunoSEQ multiplex PCR, while TCRdb's copy carries only in-frame clones and drops some. The sample carries about 200,000 clones, around four fifths recorded once. Sample: peripheral blood. The receptors originated from a man aged 40-55 years with acute or convalescent COVID-19. Each CDR3 is given with its conserved first and last residue. The D gene is left open where the match is weak. Clone size is given for some rows only: seen once, a few or many times, or a class if the clone is expanded.

D: NA; J: TRBJ2-7; size: NA; V: TRBV15; CDR3: CATSRSRGFSYEQYF; DNA: TGTGCCACCAGCAGGAGCCGGGGGTTCTCCTACGAGCAGTACTTC
D: TRBD1; J: TRBJ1-5; size: NA; V: TRBV19; CDR3: CASSMDRWGFNQPQHF; DNA: TGTGCCAGTAGTATGGACAGGTGGGGATTCAATCAGCCCCAGCATTTT
D: NA; J: TRBJ1-1; size: NA; V: TRBV6-2/TRBV6-3; CDR3: CASSYWDIMNTEAFF; DNA: TGTGCCAGCAGTTACTGGGACATTATGAACACTGAAGCTTTCTTT
D: TRBD1; J: TRBJ1-1; size: NA; V: TRBV6-5; CDR3: CASVKTGSTEAFF; DNA: TGTGCCAGTGTAAAGACAGGGTCTACTGAAGCTTTCTTT
D: NA; J: TRBJ2-2; size: NA; V: TRBV5-1; CDR3: CASSLTGSGNTGELFF; DNA: TGCGCCAGCAGCTTAACCGGGAGTGGGAACACCGGGGAGCTGTTTTTT
D: NA; J: TRBJ1-4; size: NA; V: TRBV5-1; CDR3: CASSLVAGYNEKLFF; DNA: TGCGCCAGCAGCTTGGTGGCAGGCTATAATGAAAAACTGTTTTTT
D: TRBD1; J: TRBJ1-1; size: NA; V: TRBV7-2; CDR3: CASSPVPPQGSGTEAFF; DNA: TGTGCCAGCAGCCCCGTCCCACCACAGGGGTCGGGCACTGAAGCTTTCTTT
D: NA; J: TRBJ1-5; size: NA; V: TRBV7-8; CDR3: CASSHRVRLKGHQPQHF; DNA: TGTGCCAGCAGCCACAGGGTGCGCTTAAAGGGACATCAGCCCCAGCATTTT
D: TRBD1; J: TRBJ1-5; size: NA; V: TRBV27; CDR3: CASSSGTGGYQPQHF; DNA: TGTGCCAGCAGTTCCGGTACAGGGGGTTATCAGCCCCAGCATTTT
D: TRBD1; J: TRBJ1-5; size: NA; V: TRBV18; CDR3: CASSLEDRVGNQPQHF; DNA: TGTGCCAGCTCACTGGAGGACAGGGTGGGCAATCAGCCCCAGCATTTT
D: NA; J: TRBJ1-1; size: NA; V: TRBV3-1/TRBV3-2; CDR3: CASSQDRGTFF; DNA: TGTGCCAGCAGCCAAGATCGGGGGACTTTCTTT
D: NA; J: TRBJ2-1; size: NA; V: TRBV7-3; CDR3: CASSFDTDNEQFF; DNA: TGTGCCAGCAGCTTTGACACAGACAATGAGCAGTTCTTC
D: NA; J: TRBJ2-7; size: once; V: TRBV19; CDR3: CASSRTPNYEQYF; DNA: TGTGCCAGTAGCCGGACTCCTAACTACGAGCAGTACTTC
D: NA; J: TRBJ2-2; size: NA; V: TRBV19; CDR3: CASSTGQRAELFF; DNA: TGTGCCAGTAGTACGGGACAGCGGGCGGAGCTGTTTTTT